The 12 T cell receptor beta chains in this list originate from one sample, sequenced in a study of shared clonotypes between healthy human individuals. The protocol was immunoSEQ multiplex PCR, while the TCRdb copy is restricted to in-frame clones and leaves out a portion. The sample shows some 500,000 clones, around 96% of them seen only once. The specimen sequenced was naive CD4+ T cells sorted from blood. Subset here: CD45RA+ positively selected. The receptors stem from a woman in her 30s in good health.

The genes are TRBV4-1 and TRBJ2-6, with TRBD2 as a possible D gene (6 bases). Germline V gives CDR1 MGHRA, CDR2 YSYEKL. The length of the CDR3 is 16 residues. Trimming left V 0 bases short and J 5 bases short, with 11 bases between. As DNA, the CDR3 is TGCGCCAGCAGCCAAGATCTGCGGGATAGGGCCAACGTCCTGACTTTC. Translating it yields CASSQDLRDRANVLTF.

The chain carries TRBV7-3 and TRBJ2-1; perhaps TRBD2 as D (5 bases). The CDR3 loop spans 16 amino acids. Deletions cut 5 bases from V and 4 bases from J, with 18 bases between. The germline CDR1 and CDR2 sequences are SGHTA and FQGTGA. The CDR3 here is CASSPHSASSYNEQFF. The CDR3 DNA sequence: TGTGCCAGCAGCCCACACTCGGCTAGCAGTTACAATGAGCAGTTCTTC.

The genes are TRBV5-1 and TRBJ2-4; D might be TRBD1 or TRBD2, each matching 6 bases. V was shortened by 4 bases and J by 3 bases, with 14 bases between the two germline ends. Germline CDR1 and CDR2: SGHRS and YFSETQ. The CDR3 is made up of 15 amino acids. The CDR3 here is CASSTRGLDKNIQYF. For the CDR3, the DNA is TGCGCCAGCAGCACCCGGGGGCTGGACAAAAACATTCAGTACTTC.

In this sample, this clone turned up once. This sequence joins TRBV9 and TRBJ2-2; D assignment may be TRBD1 or TRBD2 (5 bases each). There are 16 residues in the CDR3. The V gene lost 0 bases and the J gene lost 7 bases, with 16 bases spanning the gap. CDR1 is SGDLS and CDR2 is YYNGEE in the germline V gene. As DNA, the CDR3 is TGTGCCAGCAGCGTAGATCTTCACGAGGGGATCGGGGAGCTGTTTTTT. It is translated as CASSVDLHEGIGELFF. Full variable domain (remainder filled in from reference TRBV9 and TRBJ2-2): DSGVTQTPKHLITATGQRVTLRCSPRSGDLSVYWYQQSLDQGLQFLIQYYNGEERAKGNILERFSAQQFPDLHSELNLSSLELGDSALYFCASSVDLHEGIGELFFGEGSRLTVL.

J is TRBJ2-7 and V is TRBV28; D gene ambiguous. This CDR3 spans 11 amino acids. Germline V gene sequence: CDR1 MDHEN, CDR2 SYDVKM. With 5 bases removed from V and 7 bases from J, the gap between germline ends came to 9 bases. The CDR3 DNA sequence: TGTGCCAGCAGTGAGAGAGAAGAGCAGTACTTC. It specifies CASSEREEQYF. Full variable domain (remainder filled in from reference TRBV28 and TRBJ2-7): DVKVTQSSRYLVKRTGEKVFLECVQDMDHENMFWYRQDPGLGLRLIYFSYDVKMKEKGDIPEGYSVSREKKERFSLILESASTNQTSMYLCASSEREEQYFGPGTRLTVT.

The V gene is TRBV6-4, the J gene TRBJ2-4; 7 bases fit TRBD2. This CDR3 comprises 14 residues. V shed 3 bases and J 7 bases; nucleotides not matched to a gene: 6. Germline CDR1 reads MRHNA; CDR2 reads SNTAGT. For the CDR3, the DNA is TGTGCCAGCAGTGAGTCCGCGGGAGTTAACATTCAGTACTTC. This encodes CASSESAGVNIQYF.

The chain uses TRBV5-1 and TRBJ1-1; 8 nucleotides match TRBD1. Per the germline V gene, CDR1 is SGHRS and CDR2 is YFSETQ. V gave up 4 bases and J gave up 3 bases; unmatched junction bases: 5. The CDR3 runs to 14 residues. CDR3 amino acids: CASSPGQGYTEAFF. The CDR3 nucleotides are TGCGCCAGCAGCCCCGGACAGGGATACACTGAAGCTTTCTTT.

The chain has TRBV10-1 and TRBJ2-7; TRBD2 agrees at 8 bases. V shed 0 bases, J shed 3 bases, and the junction held 1 base outside the gene matches. CDR1 is WNHNN, CDR2 SYGVQD, per germline (reference sequence). The CDR3 is made up of 14 amino acids. The CDR3 spells CASSESTSVYEQYF. The CDR3 region has the DNA TGCGCCAGCAGTGAGTCGACTAGCGTCTACGAGCAGTACTTC.

This sequence joins TRBV29-1 and TRBJ2-3; possible D gene TRBD1, 5 bases. Germline assignment: CDR1 SQVTM and CDR2 ANQGSEA. Trimming left V 2 bases short and J 1 base short, with 7 bases between. The CDR3 has 13 amino acids. CDR3 sequence (DNA): TGCAGCGTTGAATCGACAGGCACAGATACGCAGTATTTT. It is translated as CSVESTGTDTQYF.

CDR3 coding DNA: TGTGCCAGCAGTTCAGGGGGCTTCGGCAATCAGCCCCAGCATTTT. This sequence encodes CASSSGGFGNQPQHF. The rearrangement links TRBV2 to TRBJ1-5; 8 nucleotides align to TRBD1. Germline V CDR1 and CDR2: SNHLY, FYNNEI. The CDR3 has 15 residues. Trimming removed 5 bases from V and 2 bases from J; junction bases left unmatched: 5. Based on the CDR3 plus reference TRBV2 and TRBJ1-5, the full variable domain is EPEVTQTPSHQVTQMGQEVILRCVPISNHLYFYWYRQILGQKVEFLVSFYNNEISEKSEIFDDQFSVERPDGSNFTLKIRSTKLEDSAMYFCASSSGGFGNQPQHFGDGTRLSIL.

The V call is TRBV10-3, the J call TRBJ1-1; TRBD1 agrees at 7 bases. Trimming took 2 bases from V and 5 from J; bases not matched to a gene: 11. Germline values: CDR1 ENHRY, CDR2 SYGVKD. There are 16 residues in the CDR3. CDR3 nucleotide sequence: TGTGCCATCAGTGAGCCTACAGGGGTTTGGGGAACTGAAGCTTTCTTT. This encodes CAISEPTGVWGTEAFF.

This chain uses TRBV2 with TRBJ1-3; D might be TRBD1 (6 bases). With 6 bases removed from V and 4 bases from J, the gap between germline ends came to 13 bases. CDR3 size: 14 residues. Germline loops: CDR1 SNHLY, CDR2 FYNNEI. The CDR3 sequence: CASSKWGPGNTIYF. For the CDR3, the DNA is TGTGCCAGCAGCAAATGGGGGCCCGGAAACACCATATATTTT.